This T cell receptor (beta chain) was profiled in a study of cytomegalovirus exposure and HLA in healthy donors. General study points: Later analysis showed TCR association rates varying by HLA locus, highest for DRB1 and lowest for HLA-C. It was 160 or so TCR beta chains that were listed as cytomegalovirus-associated.

Primers included in the PCR were 60 Vbeta and 13 Jbeta primers. Libraries were prepared by immunoSEQ multiplex PCR; TCRdb keeps only in-frame clonotypes and omits some of them. Here the sample spans around 130,000 clones, 70% to 85% being singletons. CDR1 is MNHNY and CDR2 is SVGAGI in the germline V gene (reference sequence). Unmatched junction bases numbered 7, after V lost 6 bases and J lost 5 bases. CDR3 size: 14 residues. This clone was counted once. Antigen specificity is unknown. The V gene is TRBV6-6, the J gene TRBJ2-3, with 8 bases fitting TRBD1. Material: PBMCs. The source of this sequence is a man aged 18 to 29 in good health and CMV-seropositive. CDR3 protein: CASSLGQGGDTQYF. CDR3 in DNA: TGTGCCAGCAGCCTAGGACAGGGAGGAGATACGCAGTATTTT.